The 27 T cell receptor beta chains given below trace back to one sample, sequenced in a study of blood T cells in healthy people across ages. Alongside a J-beta primer mix, a sample-barcoded 5' primer served in a second PCR lasting 7 to 11 cycles. One entry per CDR3 protein results from TCRdb running MiXCR on the 5' RACE reads. This sample has about 1.4 million distinct CDR3 sequences, with around 59% found just once. Input material: blood. These receptors were taken from a man between 18 and 35 years old in good health.

The CDR3 sequence is CAISESGLASQYF. In DNA, the CDR3 is TGTGCCATCAGTGAGTCGGGACTAGCGTCGCAGTACTTC. V usage is TRBV10-3 and J usage is TRBJ2-7; 10 nucleotides align to TRBD2. The CDR3 covers 13 residues. CDR1 and CDR2 from the germline V gene are ENHRY and SYGVKD. The V and J ends lost 0 bases and 9 bases, in that order; junction bases with no gene match: 2.

This sequence joins TRBV12-3 or TRBV12-4 and TRBJ2-3, with a weak D call TRBD2 (6 bases). This CDR3 region has 14 residues. The ends were cut back, 5 bases at V and 5 bases at J, with 14 bases in the middle. The CDR3 region has the DNA TGTGCCAGCAGTGAACCAGCCGGGGGAGATACGCAGTATTTT. It codes for CASSEPAGGDTQYF.

V gene TRBV4-2 combines with J gene TRBJ1-2, with a weak D call TRBD1 (5 bases). The CDR3 sequence is 15 residues long. Germline CDR1 is LGHNA and CDR2 is YNFKEQ. The V gene lost 4 bases and the J gene lost 6 bases, with 18 bases spanning the gap. Written as DNA, the CDR3 is TGTGCCAGCAGCCCCTCTCAGGGAACTGGTGATGGCTACACCTTC. Translation: CASSPSQGTGDGYTF.

The CDR3 here is CASSGMGDRGDEGYGYTF. As DNA, the CDR3 is TGTGCCAGCAGCGGAATGGGGGACAGGGGGGACGAAGGCTATGGCTACACCTTC. The chain recombines TRBV5-8 with TRBJ1-2; TRBD1 aligns across 11 bases. This CDR3 has 18 residues. Trimming removed 4 bases from V and 4 bases from J; junction bases left unmatched: 15. Germline V gives CDR1 SGHTS, CDR2 YDEGEE.

This clonotype was seen more than once but under ten times. The chain combines TRBV9 with TRBJ2-3; the match to TRBD2 covers 11 bases. Germline CDR1 is SGDLS and CDR2 is YYNGEE. The CDR3 length is 15 residues. The V segment lost 4 bases and the J segment 6 bases; nucleotides outside the gene matches: 7. CDR3 loop: CASSKLAGDVDTQYF. The CDR3 DNA reads as TGTGCCAGCAGCAAACTAGCGGGAGATGTGGATACGCAGTATTTT.

There are a few counts of this clonotype. The chain combines TRBV7-2 with TRBJ2-3; D may be TRBD2 (5 bases). The V and J ends lost 2 bases and 2 bases respectively, with 11 bases between them. The CDR3 runs to 15 residues. The germline CDR1 and CDR2 sequences are SGHTA and FQGNSA. The CDR3 loop reads CASSLSGEPTDTQYF. The CDR3, as DNA: TGTGCCAGCAGCTTAAGTGGGGAGCCCACAGATACGCAGTATTTT.

Points on this clonotype: At one end, the junction sequence differs from germline, possibly due to a read error. The chain couples TRBV11-2 to TRBJ2-1; weak D call: TRBD2 (6 bases). The CDR3 is 18 residues long. Germline CDR1 reads SGHAT; CDR2 reads FQNNGV. Here the CDR3 reads CASSLGPTGTDSYSEQFF. DNA of the CDR3: TGTGCCAGCAGCTTAGGGCCTACCGGGACTGATTCCTACAGTGAGCAGTTCTTC.

This clonotype has only a few counts. The chain combines TRBV28 with TRBJ1-5; D perhaps matches TRBD1 (5 bases). Germline V gene sequence: CDR1 MDHEN, CDR2 SYDVKM. V shed 7 bases and J shed 1 base, with 14 bases lying between them. The CDR3 length is 15 residues. CDR3 sequence reads: CASTEQGRSNQPQHF. The CDR3 DNA reads as TGTGCCAGCACCGAGCAGGGAAGGAGCAATCAGCCCCAGCATTTT.

The chain employs TRBV7-9 and TRBJ2-1; D is perhaps TRBD1 (8 bases). In germline, CDR1 is SEHNR, CDR2 FQNEAQ (reference sequence). Between the trimmed V and J ends, which lost 5 bases and 4 bases, there was a span of 21 bases. The CDR3 has 17 amino acids. The CDR3 here is CASSLYRGRDGYNEQFF. DNA of the CDR3: TGTGCCAGCAGCCTCTACAGGGGGAGGGATGGGTACAATGAGCAGTTCTTC.

The chain carries TRBV4-2 and TRBJ1-5, with TRBD1 identical over 8 bases. The length of the CDR3 is 15 residues. Germline CDR1 and CDR2: LGHNA and YNFKEQ. V dropped 5 bases and J dropped 6; count of bases not matched to a gene: 9. The CDR3 nucleotides are TGTGCCAGCAGCACAGGACAGGGAACTGCTCAGCCCCAGCATTTT. Translated, it gives CASSTGQGTAQPQHF.

This chain joins TRBV27 and TRBJ2-3; D ambiguous. In germline, CDR1 is MNHEY, CDR2 SMNVEV (reference sequence). Trimming took 7 bases from V and 4 from J, leaving 15 bases between them. The CDR3 consists of 14 residues. CDR3 sequence reads: CASTFLGSSDTQYF. CDR3 coding DNA: TGTGCCAGCACCTTTCTCGGGTCTTCAGATACGCAGTATTTT.

This clonotype showed up just a few times. The V and J genes are TRBV4-1 and TRBJ2-3; 8 positions match TRBD1. Looked up from germline, CDR1 is MGHRA and CDR2 is YSYEKL. V lost 2 bases and J lost 2; bases outside the gene matches: 3. The CDR3 sequence is 15 residues long. CDR3 amino acids: CASSQRTGYTDTQYF. In DNA form, the CDR3 reads TGCGCCAGCAGCCAACGGACAGGGTACACAGATACGCAGTATTTT.

This clonotype was observed a few times. V and J are TRBV12-3 or TRBV12-4 and TRBJ2-5; TRBD2 matches at 12 bases. With 5 bases clipped from V and 5 bases from J, the junction kept 3 bases outside the gene matches. The CDR3 contains 14 residues. The CDR3 loop is CASSPTSGSETQYF. Here the CDR3 DNA reads TGTGCCAGCAGTCCGACTAGCGGGAGTGAGACCCAGTACTTC.

The V and J genes are TRBV27 and TRBJ1-1, with D hard to call. Trimming shortened V by 0 bases and J by 1 base, and 9 bases separated the two germline ends. The CDR3 loop spans 15 amino acids. Per the germline V gene, CDR1 is MNHEY and CDR2 is SMNVEV (reference sequence). Written as DNA, the CDR3 is TGTGCCAGCAGTTTATCGGTGAGGGCGAACACTGAAGCTTTCTTT. This encodes CASSLSVRANTEAFF.

The chain carries TRBV28 and TRBJ2-3, with D unclear. The CDR3 is 14 residues long. Germline assignment: CDR1 MDHEN and CDR2 SYDVKM. Trimming left V 7 bases short and J 3 bases short, with 14 bases between. The CDR3 bases are TGTGCCAGCACTGAGGCAGGTCCGACAGATACGCAGTATTTT. Encoded protein: CASTEAGPTDTQYF.

The chain has TRBV6-1 and TRBJ1-1; D gene unclear. The CDR3 is 15 residues long. From germline, CDR1 is MNHNS and CDR2 SASEGT. Trimming took off 3 bases at V and 4 bases at J, with 15 bases between the two ends. The CDR3 DNA reads TGTGCCAGCAGTGAGACCTACAGTTTTCGCACTGAAGCTTTCTTT. It encodes CASSETYSFRTEAFF.

In its sample, this clonotype was seen a few times. For the CDR3, the DNA is TGTGCCAGCAGGGTAGGGGGGGGACTTTATGGCTACACCTTC. Amino acid sequence: CASRVGGGLYGYTF. The rearrangement uses TRBV4-2 and TRBJ1-2; tentatively, D is TRBD1 (6 bases). The CDR3 extends over 14 amino acids. Germline V gene sequence: CDR1 LGHNA, CDR2 YNFKEQ. Trimming stripped 6 bases from V and 5 bases from J, with 16 bases between.

This chain links TRBV6-2 or TRBV6-3 with TRBJ1-4, with TRBD1 matching over 8 bases. Germline V lookup: CDR1 MNHEY, CDR2 SVGEGT. This CDR3 spans 17 amino acids. Losses at the gene ends were 2 bases for V and 7 bases for J; bases not matched to a gene: 12. CDR3 protein: CASSYDGWGQESEKLFF. The CDR3 bases are TGTGCCAGCAGTTACGACGGCTGGGGACAGGAAAGTGAAAAACTGTTTTTT.

The gene calls are TRBV6-5 and TRBJ2-5; the D gene could be TRBD1 or TRBD2 (5 bases each). The J call is doubtful: the DNA matches TRBJ2-7 better. This CDR3 contains 14 residues. Per the germline V gene, CDR1 is MNHEY and CDR2 is SVGAGI. CDR3 coding DNA: TGTGCCAGCAGTTGGGGACCAGGGTCTGACGAGCAGTACTTC. This gives the protein CASSWGPGSDEQYF.

V gene TRBV7-9 combines with J gene TRBJ1-2; 7 bases agree with TRBD1. J lost 5 bases, V lost 5 bases, and 5 bases had no gene match. The V gene's germline CDR1 is SEHNR and CDR2 FQNEAQ (reference sequence). The CDR3 covers 13 residues. CDR3 amino acids: CASSRGQTYGYTF. Written as DNA, the CDR3 is TGTGCCAGCAGCAGGGGACAGACTTATGGCTACACCTTC. Filled out from reference TRBV7-9 and TRBJ1-2, the complete variable domain reads DTGVSQNPRHKITKRGQNVTFRCDPISEHNRLYWYRQTLGQGPEFLTYFQNEAQLEKSRLLSDRFSAERPKGSFSTLEIQRTEQGDSAMYLCASSRGQTYGYTFGSGTRLTVV.

The gene calls are TRBV30 and TRBJ2-3; maybe TRBD2 (5 bases). V lost 1 base to trimming and J lost 2 bases, with 16 bases between them. The CDR3 runs to 16 residues. CDR1 and CDR2 (germline): GTSNPN, SVGIG (reference sequence). CDR3 bases: TGTGCCTGGAGTGGGTTGAGGGCGGACTCCACAGATACGCAGTATTTT. This codes for CAWSGLRADSTDTQYF.

This chain joins TRBV3-1 and TRBJ1-2, with 7 bases matching TRBD1. This CDR3 is built from 16 residues. Per germline, CDR1 LGHDT and CDR2 YNNKEL (reference sequence). J was trimmed by 6 bases and V by 4 bases; bases with no gene match: 14. The CDR3 DNA is TGTGCCAGCAGCCTAGCTGGACAGGCGAGGACGGATGGCTACACCTTC. Amino acids: CASSLAGQARTDGYTF.

V and J are TRBV6-5 and TRBJ2-7; 7 bases are shared with TRBD1. The CDR3 runs to 15 residues. V was clipped by 6 bases and J by 3 bases; unmatched bases: 11. The germline V gene has CDR1 MNHEY and CDR2 SVGAGI. The DNA of the CDR3 is TGTGCCAGCAGGAAACAGCCGGGACAGCACTACGAGCAGTACTTC. Encoded protein: CASRKQPGQHYEQYF.

The chain uses TRBV20-1 and TRBJ2-7; a weak D match, TRBD1 (6 bases). Per germline, CDR1 DFQATT and CDR2 SNEGSKA (reference sequence). The CDR3 is 14 residues long. Between the trimmed V and J ends, which lost 3 bases and 6 bases, there was a span of 18 bases. CDR3 nucleotides: TGCAGTGCTAGGGCTACGGACGTAGGGGGCGAGCAGTACTTC. Its protein product is CSARATDVGGEQYF.

The chain combines TRBV4-1 with TRBJ2-5; D gene uncertain. The V gene's germline CDR1 is MGHRA and CDR2 YSYEKL. Trimming took off 4 bases at V and 1 base at J, with 10 bases between the two ends. This CDR3 contains 14 residues. The CDR3 DNA reads TGCGCCAGCAGCCTAATACCCTTCCAAGAGACCCAGTACTTC. Translation: CASSLIPFQETQYF.

This chain uses TRBV4-3 with TRBJ1-4, with TRBD1 matching over 8 bases. CDR1 is LGHNA, CDR2 YSLEER, per germline. The CDR3 sequence is 17 residues long. Germline trimming cut 0 bases from V and 6 bases from J; bases unmatched to any gene: 9. CDR3 nucleotides: TGCGCCAGCAGCCAAGACCCCCTGCTGGGACAGGATGAAAAACTGTTTTTT. Translated: CASSQDPLLGQDEKLFF.

Only a few counts were recorded for this clonotype. The V and J genes are TRBV28 and TRBJ2-3; perhaps TRBD1 as D (6 bases). The CDR3 is made up of 16 amino acids. The germline CDR1 and CDR2 sequences are MDHEN and SYDVKM. The V end was cut by 6 bases, the J end by 4 bases, with 20 bases between. CDR3 sequence (DNA): TGTGCCAGCAGCCCATTCACAGGGTCAGAGGCAGATACGCAGTATTTT. Protein sequence: CASSPFTGSEADTQYF. The full variable domain, in which reference TRBV28 and TRBJ2-3 provide the parts outside the CDR3, is DVKVTQSSRYLVKRTGEKVFLECVQDMDHENMFWYRQDPGLGLRLIYFSYDVKMKEKGDIPEGYSVSREKKERFSLILESASTNQTSMYLCASSPFTGSEADTQYFGPGTRLTVL.